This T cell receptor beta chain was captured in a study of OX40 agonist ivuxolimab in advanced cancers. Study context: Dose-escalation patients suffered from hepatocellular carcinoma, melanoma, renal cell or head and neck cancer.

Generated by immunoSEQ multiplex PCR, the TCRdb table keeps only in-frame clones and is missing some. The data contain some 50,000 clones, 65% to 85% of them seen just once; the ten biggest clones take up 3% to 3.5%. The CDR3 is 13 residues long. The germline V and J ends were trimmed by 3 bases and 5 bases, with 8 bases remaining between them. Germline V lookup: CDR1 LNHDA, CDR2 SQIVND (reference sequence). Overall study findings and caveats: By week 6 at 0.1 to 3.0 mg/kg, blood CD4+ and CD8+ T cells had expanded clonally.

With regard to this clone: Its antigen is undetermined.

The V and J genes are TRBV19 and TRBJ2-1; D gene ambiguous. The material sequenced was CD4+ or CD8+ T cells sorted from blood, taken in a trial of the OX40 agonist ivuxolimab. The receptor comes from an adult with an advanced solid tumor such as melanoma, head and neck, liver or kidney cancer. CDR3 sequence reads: CASSIGQNNEQFF. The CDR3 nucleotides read TGTGCCAGTAGTATTGGTCAGAACAATGAGCAGTTCTTC.